The 3 T cell receptor beta chains below were found in one sample sequenced in a study of blood T cell repertoires in COVID-19. The assay was immunoSEQ multiplex PCR, and TCRdb's table has in-frame clones only and misses some. Found here are a few hundred thousand clones, approximately 90% of them singletons; the top ten hold roughly 1.2%. Specimen: PBMCs or T cells enriched from blood (not recorded which). The source of these receptors is a woman between 35 and 50 years old with acute COVID-19.

Comment on this clone: Other DNA sequences of this sample code for an identical CDR3. As DNA, the CDR3 is TGCGCCAGCAGCTTGGGGGACTTCGGAGAGACCCAGTACTTC. As protein: CASSLGDFGETQYF. The chain couples TRBV5-1 to TRBJ2-5; tentatively, D is TRBD2 (6 bases). This CDR3 region has 14 residues. CDR1 and CDR2 (germline): SGHRS, YFSETQ. Trimming pared 0 bases from V and 4 bases from J, leaving 10 bases between.

The J gene is TRBJ2-5, the V gene TRBV24-1, with 9 bases fitting TRBD2. The CDR3 loop spans 14 amino acids. Losses at the gene ends were 12 bases for V and 4 bases for J; bases not matched to a gene: 11. From germline, CDR1 is KGHDR and CDR2 SFDVKD. The CDR3 here is CAAASGAGGETQYF. The CDR3 bases are TGTGCCGCCGCTAGCGGGGCAGGGGGAGAGACCCAGTACTTC.

The V and J genes are TRBV24-1 and TRBJ2-1; TRBD2 matches 7 bases. The CDR3 is made up of 18 amino acids. Per the germline V gene, CDR1 is KGHDR and CDR2 is SFDVKD. Trimming took 2 bases from V and 0 from J; bases not matched to a gene: 9. CDR3 residues: CATSDSPLAALSYNEQFF. The DNA of the CDR3 is TGTGCCACCAGTGATTCGCCCCTAGCGGCACTCTCCTACAATGAGCAGTTCTTC.